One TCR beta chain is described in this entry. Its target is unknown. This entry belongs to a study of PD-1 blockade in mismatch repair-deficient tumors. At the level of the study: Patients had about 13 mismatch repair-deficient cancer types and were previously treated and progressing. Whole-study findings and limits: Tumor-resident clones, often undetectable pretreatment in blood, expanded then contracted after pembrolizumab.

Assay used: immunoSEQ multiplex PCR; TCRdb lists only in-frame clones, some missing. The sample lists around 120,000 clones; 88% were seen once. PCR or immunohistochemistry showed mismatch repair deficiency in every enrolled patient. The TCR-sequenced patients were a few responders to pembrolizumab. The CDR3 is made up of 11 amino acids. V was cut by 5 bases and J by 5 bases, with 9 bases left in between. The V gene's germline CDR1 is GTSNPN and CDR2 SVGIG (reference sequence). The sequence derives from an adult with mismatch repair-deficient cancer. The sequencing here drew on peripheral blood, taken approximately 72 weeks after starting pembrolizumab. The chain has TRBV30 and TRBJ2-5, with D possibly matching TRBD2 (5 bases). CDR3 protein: CAWGRGETQYF. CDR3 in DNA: TGTGCCTGGGGGAGAGGGGAGACCCAGTACTTC.